This TCR beta chain appears in the sequencing data of a study of blood T cell repertoires in COVID-19. In assigning cohorts, the study relied on participant-reported clinical history. Donors in Cohort 3 counted as recovered after two negative PCRs, clearance, or symptom resolution. TCRdb keeps only in-frame clones here, not all; method: immunoSEQ multiplex PCR. Counted here are around 390,000 clones, around nine tenths occurring once; the ten biggest clones make up roughly 9.4%. This clone showed up just a few times. Germline CDR1 is KGHDR and CDR2 is SFDVKD. The CDR3 has 16 residues. Trimming shortened V by 4 bases and J by 6 bases, and 18 bases separated the two germline ends.

This receptor was taken from a woman aged 50 to 60 who had recovered from COVID-19. Material for sequencing was PBMCs or T cells enriched from blood (not recorded which). The chain couples TRBV24-1 to TRBJ2-1; possibly TRBD1 for D (6 bases). CDR3 nucleotides: TGTGCCACCAGTGACCGTAGCCTATACAGGGCCAATGAGCAGTTCTTC. This translates into CATSDRSLYRANEQFF.